This TCR beta chain was captured in a study of beta chain features in type 1 diabetes. This CDR3 region has 14 residues. CDR1 and CDR2 (germline): MNHEY, SVGAGI. V was cut by 4 bases and J by 9 bases, with 16 bases left in between. Purity exceeded 95% in all sorted populations. Expressed TCRB transcripts got sequenced, as all isolated RNA was reverse transcribed. Generated by immunoSEQ multiplex PCR, the TCRdb table keeps only in-frame clones and is missing some. The sample carries over 700,000 clones, 17% recorded once. This clone was counted a few times. The antigen is not known. Study results and caveats: Sequencing used cDNA, and cells with high TCR expression could therefore be over-represented. It was possible that PCR favored shorter templates, equally so in patients and controls. People with Type 1 diabetes carried modestly yet significantly shorter TCRB CDR3s in all four CD4+ subsets.

This rearrangement joins TRBV6-5 to TRBJ2-4; either TRBD1 or TRBD2 may supply D (5 bases each). The material sequenced was naive CD4+ T cells from blood. The receptor was derived from a young woman in good health. The CDR3, as DNA: TGTGCCAGCAGTTTAAAAGGGGTTGCGGGCATTCAGTACTTC. Translation: CASSLKGVAGIQYF.